This TCR beta chain was captured by sequencing in a study of cytomegalovirus exposure and HLA in healthy donors. Study-wide results and limits: Later on, analysis showed that most CMV-associated TCR beta chains appeared to be HLA-restricted.

Germline CDR1 LNHDA, CDR2 SQIVND (reference sequence). This CDR3 is 15 amino acids long. V dropped 6 bases and J dropped 5; count of bases not matched to a gene: 9. Primers included in the PCR were 60 Vbeta and 13 Jbeta primers. Some clones are missing from TCRdb's copy, which holds only in-frame ones; the method was immunoSEQ multiplex PCR. The sample consists of roughly 170,000 clones, 84% of them appearing once. Details on this clone: Antigen specificity is unknown.

The chain carries TRBV19 and TRBJ2-5, with TRBD2 identical over 10 bases. The origin of this receptor is a girl aged 10 to 17 in good health and CMV-seropositive. Material: PBMCs. The DNA of the CDR3 is TGTGCCAGTAGCGTCAGCGGGGGGGCCTGGGAGACCCAGTACTTC. This translates into CASSVSGGAWETQYF.